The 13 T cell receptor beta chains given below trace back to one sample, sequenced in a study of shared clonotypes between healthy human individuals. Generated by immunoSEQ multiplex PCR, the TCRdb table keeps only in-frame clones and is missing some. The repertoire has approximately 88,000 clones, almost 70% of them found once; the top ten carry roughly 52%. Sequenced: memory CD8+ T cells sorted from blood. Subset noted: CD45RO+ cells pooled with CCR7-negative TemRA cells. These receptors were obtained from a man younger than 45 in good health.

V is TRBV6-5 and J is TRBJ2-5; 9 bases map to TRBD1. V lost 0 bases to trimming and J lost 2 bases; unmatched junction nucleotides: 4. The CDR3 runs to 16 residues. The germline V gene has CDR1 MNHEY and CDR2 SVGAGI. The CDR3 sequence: CASSYSRTGEQETQYF. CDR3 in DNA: TGTGCCAGCAGTTACTCTAGGACAGGGGAGCAAGAGACCCAGTACTTC.

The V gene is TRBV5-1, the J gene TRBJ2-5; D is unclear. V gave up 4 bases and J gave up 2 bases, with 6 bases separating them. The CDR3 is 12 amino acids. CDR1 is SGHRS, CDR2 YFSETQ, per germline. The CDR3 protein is CASSVQQETQYF. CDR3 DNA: TGCGCCAGCAGCGTACAGCAAGAGACCCAGTACTTC. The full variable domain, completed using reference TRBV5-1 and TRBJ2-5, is KAGVTQTPRYLIKTRGQQVTLSCSPISGHRSVSWYQQTPGQGLQFLFEYFSETQRNKGNFPGRFSGRQFSNSRSEMNVSTLELGDSALYLCASSVQQETQYFGPGTRLLVL.

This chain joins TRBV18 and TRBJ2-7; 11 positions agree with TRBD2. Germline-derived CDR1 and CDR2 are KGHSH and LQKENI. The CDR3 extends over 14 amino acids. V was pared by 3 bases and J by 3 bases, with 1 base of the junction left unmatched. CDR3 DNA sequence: TGTGCCAGCTCACCGGGACTAGCGGTCTACGAGCAGTACTTC. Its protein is CASSPGLAVYEQYF.

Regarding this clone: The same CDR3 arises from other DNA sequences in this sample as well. DNA of the CDR3: TGCGCCAGCAGCTTGAGGGGGCGCCATAACACTGAAGCTTTCTTT. It yields the protein CASSLRGRHNTEAFF. The rearrangement uses TRBV5-1 and TRBJ1-1; 7 bases fit TRBD1. CDR1 and CDR2 (germline): SGHRS, YFSETQ. There are 15 residues in the CDR3. V gave up 1 base and J gave up 2 bases; unmatched junction bases: 5.

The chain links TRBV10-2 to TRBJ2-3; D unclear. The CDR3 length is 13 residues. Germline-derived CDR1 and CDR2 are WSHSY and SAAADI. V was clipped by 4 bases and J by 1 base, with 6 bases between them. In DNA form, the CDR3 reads TGCGCCAGCAGTGCTGGCCGCACAGATACGCAGTATTTT. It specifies CASSAGRTDTQYF.

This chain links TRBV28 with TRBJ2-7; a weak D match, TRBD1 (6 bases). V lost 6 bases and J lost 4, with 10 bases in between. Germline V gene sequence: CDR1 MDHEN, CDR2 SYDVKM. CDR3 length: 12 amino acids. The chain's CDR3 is CASSLGGYEQYF. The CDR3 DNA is TGTGCCAGCAGCCTAGGGGGTTACGAGCAGTACTTC. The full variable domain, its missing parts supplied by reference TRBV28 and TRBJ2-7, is DVKVTQSSRYLVKRTGEKVFLECVQDMDHENMFWYRQDPGLGLRLIYFSYDVKMKEKGDIPEGYSVSREKKERFSLILESASTNQTSMYLCASSLGGYEQYFGPGTRLTVT.

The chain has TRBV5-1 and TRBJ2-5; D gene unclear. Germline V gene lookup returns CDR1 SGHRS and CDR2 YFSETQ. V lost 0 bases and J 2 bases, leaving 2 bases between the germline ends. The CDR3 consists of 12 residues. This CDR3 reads CASSLVQETQYF. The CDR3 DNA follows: TGCGCCAGCAGCTTGGTTCAAGAGACCCAGTACTTC.

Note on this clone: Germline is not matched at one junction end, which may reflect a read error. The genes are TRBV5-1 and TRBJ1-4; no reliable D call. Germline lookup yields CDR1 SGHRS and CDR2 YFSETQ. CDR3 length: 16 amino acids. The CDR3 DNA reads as TGCGCCAGCAGCTTGGAATGGGTGGGAACTCATGAAAAACTGTTTTTT. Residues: CASSLEWVGTHEKLFF.

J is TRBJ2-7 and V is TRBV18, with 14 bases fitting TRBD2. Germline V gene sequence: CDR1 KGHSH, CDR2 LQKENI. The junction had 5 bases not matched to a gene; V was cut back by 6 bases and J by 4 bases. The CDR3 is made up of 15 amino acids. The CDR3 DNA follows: TGTGCCAGCTCGCTGACTAGCGGGAGGGTTTACGAGCAGTACTTC. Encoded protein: CASSLTSGRVYEQYF.

The CDR3 is CASSLRGRAWNEQFF. In nucleotides, the CDR3 is TGTGCCAGCAGCTTGAGGGGGAGGGCCTGGAATGAGCAGTTCTTC. The J gene is TRBJ2-1, the V gene TRBV5-6; the D gene is possibly TRBD2 (7 bases). This CDR3 region has 15 residues. Germline V gene data show CDR1 as SGHDT and CDR2 as YYEEEE. Trimming removed 1 base from V and 7 bases from J, with 15 bases in between.

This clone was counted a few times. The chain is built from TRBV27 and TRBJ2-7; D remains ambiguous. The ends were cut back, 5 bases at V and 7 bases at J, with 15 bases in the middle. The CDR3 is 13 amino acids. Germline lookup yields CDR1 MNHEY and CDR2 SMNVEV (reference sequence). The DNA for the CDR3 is TGTGCCAGCAGTCCCGGGCTCAAGTGGGAGCAGTACTTC. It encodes CASSPGLKWEQYF.

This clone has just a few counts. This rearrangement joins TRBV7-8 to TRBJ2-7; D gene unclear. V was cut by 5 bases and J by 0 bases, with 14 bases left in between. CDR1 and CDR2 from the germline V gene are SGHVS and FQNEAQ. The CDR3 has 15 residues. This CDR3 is CASSPLSVSSYEQYF. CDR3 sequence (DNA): TGTGCCAGCAGCCCCCTATCAGTGTCCTCCTACGAGCAGTACTTC.

Here the CDR3 reads CASSPEQRQYF. CDR3 bases: TGTGCCAGCAGTCCCGAACAAAGGCAGTACTTC. The gene calls are TRBV2 and TRBJ2-7; D remains ambiguous. Germline loops: CDR1 SNHLY, CDR2 FYNNEI. Trimming cost V 5 bases and J 9 bases, with 11 bases left between them. The CDR3 sequence is 11 residues long.